This T cell receptor beta chain appears in the sequencing data of a study of T cell responses to AZD1222 COVID-19 vaccine. The CDR3 covers 19 residues. Germline loops: CDR1 SNHLY, CDR2 FYNNEI. J was trimmed by 0 bases and V by 6 bases; bases with no gene match: 15. Profiling relied on immunoSEQ multiplex PCR, and the TCRdb table lists in-frame clones only, not all of them. Of more than 75,000 clones in the sample, around 82% were seen once. Notes on this clone: Its antigen is not identified.

Findings and limits, study-wide: Spike was spanned by vaccine-associated CD4 TCRs, with dominance at 160-218 and 743-854.

This specimen was peripheral blood, taken 28 days after the second AZD1222 dose. This sequence joins TRBV2 and TRBJ2-1, with 9 bases lining up with TRBD2. The origin of this receptor is an adult who received the AZD1222 COVID-19 vaccine. The CDR3 sequence is CASSSRASGVTSSYNEQFF. CDR3 sequence (DNA): TGTGCCAGCAGCTCCAGGGCTAGCGGGGTCACTAGCTCCTACAATGAGCAGTTCTTC.